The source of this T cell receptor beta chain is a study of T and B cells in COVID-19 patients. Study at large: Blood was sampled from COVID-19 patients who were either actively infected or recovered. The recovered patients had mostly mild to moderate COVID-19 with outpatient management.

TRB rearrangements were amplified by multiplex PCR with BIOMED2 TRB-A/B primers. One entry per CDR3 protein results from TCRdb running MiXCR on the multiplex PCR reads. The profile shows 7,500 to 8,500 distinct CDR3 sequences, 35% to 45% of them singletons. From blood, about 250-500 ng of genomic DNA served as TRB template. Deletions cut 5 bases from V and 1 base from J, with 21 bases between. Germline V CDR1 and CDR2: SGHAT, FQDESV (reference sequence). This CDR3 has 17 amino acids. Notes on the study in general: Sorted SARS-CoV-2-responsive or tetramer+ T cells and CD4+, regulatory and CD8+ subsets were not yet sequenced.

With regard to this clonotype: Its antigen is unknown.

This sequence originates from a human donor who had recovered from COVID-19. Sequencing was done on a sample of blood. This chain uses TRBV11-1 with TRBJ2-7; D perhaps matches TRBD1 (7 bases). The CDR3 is CASSQGLGRGDSYEQYF. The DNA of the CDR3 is TGTGCCAGCAGCCAAGGGTTGGGCAGGGGGGATTCCTACGAGCAGTACTTC. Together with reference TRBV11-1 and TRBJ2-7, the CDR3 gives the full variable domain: EAEVAQSPRYKITEKSQAVAFWCDPISGHATLYWYRQILGQGPELLVQFQDESVVDDSQLPKDRFSAERLKGVDSTLKIQPAELGDSAMYLCASSQGLGRGDSYEQYFGPGTRLTVT.